The present TCR beta chain was sequenced within a study of T cell changes during pregnancy in multiple sclerosis. Method: immunoSEQ multiplex PCR; TCRdb's copy keeps in-frame clones and lacks some. The profile shows roughly 39,000 clones, more than 90% of them singletons. V lost 3 bases and J lost 8, with 12 bases in between. This CDR3 has 13 residues. This chain joins TRBV5-3 and TRBJ2-1, with a tentative D call TRBD1 (7 bases). TRBV5-3 is annotated as an ORF whose role is uncertain. The clonotype was recovered from a female donor with multiple sclerosis, enrolled in a pregnancy study. The sample in question was CD8+ T cells from peripheral blood mononuclear cells, obtained after pregnancy. Written as DNA, the CDR3 is TGTGCCAGAAGCTGGAGGGACAGCGATGAGCAGTTCTTC. It yields the protein CARSWRDSDEQFF.